The source of this T cell receptor beta chain is a study of a mutant IDH1 vaccine in newly diagnosed glioma. The overall study: In weeks 1, 3, 5, 7, 11, 15, 19 and 23, patients were immunized, eight times in all. Treated individuals were about 62% male and around 40% female, averaging roughly 40 years of age.

The CDR3 contains 17 residues. CDR1 is LNHNV, CDR2 YYDKDF, per germline (reference sequence). V lost 0 bases to trimming and J lost 4 bases, with 18 bases between them. The time point here: week 5, during vaccination. Doses consisted of 300 ug of mutant IDH1 20-mer peptide each, paired with topical imiquimod. New WHO grade 3 or 4 astrocytomas that were IDH1-mutant and ATRX-lost had been found in donors. Note on this clone: The antigen is not known.

Only in-frame clones appear in the TCRdb table, and some are missing; sequencing was by immunoSEQ multiplex PCR. This table has some 51,000 clones, about three quarters appearing once. The source material was PBMCs, sampled from a glioma patient whose treatment included an IDH1 peptide vaccine. The gene calls are TRBV15 and TRBJ1-2; D may be TRBD1 (6 bases). The receptor was isolated from a woman aged 40 to 50 with glioma. In DNA, the CDR3 is TGTGCCACCAGCAGAGATGGAGTACAGGGCACGGGCTATGGCTACACCTTC. Its translation: CATSRDGVQGTGYGYTF. The complete variable domain, with remaining parts taken from reference TRBV15 and TRBJ1-2, reads DAMVIQNPRYQVTQFGKPVTLSCSQTLNHNVMYWYQQKSSQAPKLLFHYYDKDFNNEADTPDNFQSRRPNTSFCFLDIRSPGLGDTAMYLCATSRDGVQGTGYGYTFGSGTRLTVV.